The clone carrying this T cell receptor beta chain was seen only once. Under the authors' procedure: Reference gene primer amplification in the assay estimated nucleated cell counts. This table comes from immunoSEQ multiplex PCR, and its TCRdb copy is limited to in-frame clones, with some not included. D and trimming were read from the DNA, whereas the V and J calls and clone size are those reported in that table. The data contain 310,000 or so clones, 80% to 90% of them seen just once; the ten biggest clones take up 8% to 13%. The CDR3 runs 15 residues. V lost 6 bases to trimming and J lost 5 bases; unmatched junction nucleotides: 11. The germline CDR1 and CDR2 sequences are SGHNT and YENEEA. The data originate from a study of blood T cell repertoires in COVID-19. Study background: The United States, Italy and Spain were the sources of the acute and convalescent COVID-19 samples. T cells, B-cell-depleted T cells, or PBMCs provided the cDNA or gDNA that served as material.

Living in 24 US areas, the participants were between about 18 and 100 years of age. Material for sequencing was PBMCs or T cells enriched from blood (not recorded which). The TCR comes from a woman under 30 who had recovered from COVID-19. The V call is TRBV11-3, the J call TRBJ2-7; the match to TRBD1 covers 9 bases. CDR3 protein: CASSLGPDRGHEQYF. The CDR3 bases are TGTGCCAGCAGTCTCGGGCCGGACAGGGGCCACGAGCAGTACTTC. Full variable domain (missing parts from reference TRBV11-3 and TRBJ2-7): EAGVVQSPRYKIIEKKQPVAFWCNPISGHNTLYWYLQNLGQGPELLIRYENEEAVDDSQLPKDRFSAERLKGVDSTLKIQPAELGDSAVYLCASSLGPDRGHEQYFGPGTRLTVT.